This paragraph reports one TCR beta chain. The sample holds a few counts of this clone. The clone's antigen remains unknown. There are no base qualities to consult, and no much larger clone falls within one base. The CDR1 and CDR2 encoded by the germline V gene are MGHRA and YSYEKL. V is clipped by 1 base and J by 7 bases, and the sequence between their germline boundaries is 11 bases long. Spanning cysteine to phenylalanine, the CDR3 consists of 14 amino acids. The only DNA kept is the CDR3, 42 bases in frame from the first base. DNA was extracted from blood mononuclear cells, and the same DNA was used for both TCR and STAT3 sequencing. The data originate from a study of STAT3 mutations in large granular lymphocyte leukemia (dated 2019 in TCRdb). A note on the overall study: Canonical activating STAT3 mutations were detected in roughly half of the longitudinally sequenced T-LGLL patients. More than half of T-LGLL patients received one or more immunosuppressive therapy regimens, with hematologic response in 40% of those treated. To reconstruct clonal hierarchy and dynamics, serial deep sequencing of TCRbeta CDR3 and STAT3 was performed in patients with T-cell large granular lymphocyte leukemia. From an initial cohort of 200 to 250 LGL patients, 15 to 20 representative T-LGLL cases were chosen for longitudinal sequencing of TCRbeta and STAT3. As controls, the study also included longitudinal sequencing of a couple of patients with natural killer LGL leukemia. For each patient, sequencing was performed at an average of around 4.2 time points, with a range of 2 to 8 samplings. Broader findings and caveats from the paper: TCR clonotype switching after therapy was seen in about 35% of the 18 patients, with all newly emerging clones being STAT3 wild type. Because codominant clonotypes persisted in some patients, a small but highly pathogenic clone may have been missed. Several patients had a dominant TCR clone burden greater than the STAT3 mutant burden, which suggests that the STAT3 mutation arose secondarily within a clone that had already expanded. At least one immunodominant TCRbeta clonotype was identified in every T-LGLL patient, and multiple immunodominant subclonotypes were identified in about half of the T-LGLL patients. Variable intervals between samplings and differing treatment regimens complicated linking therapy response to changes in TCR clonal burden. Because no samples were available when a clone first appeared, clonal expansion was inferred from samplings taken at other points.

TCRbeta libraries were sequenced on an Illumina MiSeq, averaging roughly 40,000 productive templates per sample. Using multiplex PCR amplification, the immunoSEQ assay generated the TCRbeta CDR3 libraries. As for the original processing: Repertoire diversity was calculated as previously defined, with values near 0 taken to indicate extremely monoclonal samples. Entries here come from immuneACCESS through TCRdb and include only in-frame sequences with V and J called. Some clones fail to appear in such tables; in the studies checked, an unresolved V gene covers under half of the shortfall, and the cause of the remainder is unknown. V and J calls and clone size follow that table, whereas D and trimming were derived from the DNA. The sample table records about 42,000 clones; about 81% of these occur just once. The leading ten clones occupy approximately 0.41% of the sample.

This clonotype originated in a human donor with T large granular lymphocyte leukemia. Some clones in this sample may be carry-over from other donors' samples. The sample was PBMCs. The V gene is TRBV4-1 and the J gene is TRBJ1-5; confidence is insufficient to name the D gene. The CDR3 here reads CASSQVGGGQPQHF. At the DNA level, the sequence is TGCGCCAGCAGCCAAGTTGGTGGAGGGCAGCCCCAGCATTTT.